Each of the 20 T cell receptor beta chains below was sequenced from the same sample in a study of blood T cell repertoires in COVID-19. Sequencing used immunoSEQ multiplex PCR; TCRdb keeps in-frame clones, though not all of them. The sample has approximately 250,000 clones, about 83% seen once; the top ten hold around 5.5%. The sequencing input was peripheral blood. The receptors come from a human donor in a cohort sampled during active COVID-19.

This clone was seen repeatedly, ten times or more. The chain has TRBV7-9 and TRBJ2-1; D might be TRBD1 (7 bases). CDR1 and CDR2 from the germline V gene are SEHNR and FQNEAQ (reference sequence). The CDR3 loop spans 14 amino acids. Trimming shortened V by 0 bases and J by 8 bases, and 11 bases separated the two germline ends. The CDR3 sequence is CASSLARDSDEQFF. DNA for the CDR3: TGTGCCAGCAGCTTAGCGCGGGACAGTGATGAGCAGTTCTTC.

This chain uses TRBV7-9 with TRBJ2-1, with TRBD2 identical over 10 bases. CDR3 size: 17 residues. V gave up 5 bases and J gave up 7 bases; unmatched junction bases: 14. Germline V gene sequence: CDR1 SEHNR, CDR2 FQNEAQ (reference sequence). CDR3 sequence: CASSLSRGTSGKNEQFF. The CDR3 nucleotides are TGTGCCAGCAGCCTATCCCGAGGAACTAGCGGGAAGAATGAGCAGTTCTTC. Combining the CDR3 with reference TRBV7-9 and TRBJ2-1 gives the whole variable domain DTGVSQNPRHKITKRGQNVTFRCDPISEHNRLYWYRQTLGQGPEFLTYFQNEAQLEKSRLLSDRFSAERPKGSFSTLEIQRTEQGDSAMYLCASSLSRGTSGKNEQFFGPGTRLTVL.

This clone was found once. J is TRBJ1-3 and V is TRBV30; D gene ambiguous. V lost 2 bases to trimming and J lost 7 bases, with 12 bases between them. Germline-derived CDR1 and CDR2 are GTSNPN and SVGIG (reference sequence). The CDR3 consists of 13 residues. CDR3 in amino acids: CAWSLDVGNTIYF. As DNA, the CDR3 is TGTGCCTGGAGTCTTGATGTCGGGAACACCATATATTTT.

The chain recombines TRBV11-1 with TRBJ2-5, with 9 bases that match TRBD1. Germline-derived CDR1 and CDR2 are SGHAT and FQDESV (reference sequence). After removal of 5 bases from V and 5 bases from J, the junction contained 9 bases not matched to a gene. This CDR3 region has 15 residues. The CDR3 sequence is CASSPRGTGYETQYF. The CDR3 coding sequence is TGTGCCAGCAGCCCCCGTGGGACAGGGTACGAGACCCAGTACTTC.

This sequence joins TRBV13 and TRBJ2-7, with 10 bases that match TRBD2. The CDR3 sequence is 14 residues long. V lost 1 base to trimming and J lost 7 bases; unmatched junction nucleotides: 4. Germline V CDR1 and CDR2: PRHDT, FYEKMQ (reference sequence). CDR3 protein: CASSLEPSGREQYF. DNA for the CDR3: TGTGCCAGCAGCTTAGAGCCTAGCGGGAGAGAGCAGTACTTC.

This chain joins TRBV5-1 and TRBJ2-1, with D tentatively TRBD2 (6 bases). Trimming pared 2 bases from V and 3 bases from J, leaving 30 bases between. The CDR3 extends over 21 amino acids. Germline-derived CDR1 and CDR2 are SGHRS and YFSETQ. CDR3 coding DNA: TGCGCCAGCAGCTTCGGGGGTGGGGCCAGTGATCTTTTAAATCTCTACAATGAGCAGTTCTTC. Its protein is CASSFGGGASDLLNLYNEQFF.

This clone showed up just a few times. This chain connects TRBV12-3 or TRBV12-4 to TRBJ2-5; perhaps TRBD2 as D (6 bases). The length of the CDR3 is 13 residues. Between the trimmed V and J ends, which lost 0 bases and 7 bases, there was a span of 9 bases. The DNA of the CDR3 is TGTGCCAGCAGTTTAGCGGCGGAGGGGACCCAGTACTTC. The encoded protein is CASSLAAEGTQYF.

The chain carries TRBV5-1 and TRBJ2-1; tentatively, D is TRBD1 (5 bases). CDR3 length: 12 residues. Germline loops: CDR1 SGHRS, CDR2 YFSETQ. The germline V and J ends were trimmed by 1 base and 12 bases, with 11 bases remaining between them. The CDR3: CASSLTGRPQFF. For the CDR3, the DNA is TGCGCCAGCAGCTTGACAGGCCGACCGCAGTTCTTC. Combining the CDR3 with reference TRBV5-1 and TRBJ2-1 gives the whole variable domain KAGVTQTPRYLIKTRGQQVTLSCSPISGHRSVSWYQQTPGQGLQFLFEYFSETQRNKGNFPGRFSGRQFSNSRSEMNVSTLELGDSALYLCASSLTGRPQFFGPGTRLTVL.

V and J are TRBV5-1 and TRBJ1-6; D possibly corresponds to TRBD1 (5 bases). The V gene lost 0 bases and the J gene lost 5 bases, with 12 bases spanning the gap. Germline CDR1 and CDR2: SGHRS and YFSETQ. CDR3 size: 16 residues. CDR3 region: CASSLDQGGDNSPLHF. CDR3 nucleotide sequence: TGCGCCAGCAGCTTGGACCAGGGTGGGGATAATTCACCCCTCCACTTT. The whole variable domain, filled in from reference TRBV5-1 and TRBJ1-6, reads KAGVTQTPRYLIKTRGQQVTLSCSPISGHRSVSWYQQTPGQGLQFLFEYFSETQRNKGNFPGRFSGRQFSNSRSEMNVSTLELGDSALYLCASSLDQGGDNSPLHFGNGTRLTVT.

The chain recombines TRBV5-1 with TRBJ1-2, with 7 bases matching TRBD1. This CDR3 has 16 residues. The V and J ends lost 4 bases and 0 bases, in that order; junction bases with no gene match: 9. In germline, CDR1 is SGHRS, CDR2 YFSETQ. CDR3 DNA: TGCGCCAGCAGCAATAGACAGGGCCCAACTAACTATGGCTACACCTTC. Translated, it gives CASSNRQGPTNYGYTF.

The V and J genes are TRBV11-2 and TRBJ2-7, with D unresolved. Per the germline V gene, CDR1 is SGHAT and CDR2 is FQNNGV. Trimming cost V 1 base and J 2 bases, with 15 bases left between them. CDR3 size: 16 residues. Here the CDR3 DNA reads TGTGCCAGCAGCTTAGGAGTAAGACTGCTACCCTACGAGCAGTACTTC. Translated, it gives CASSLGVRLLPYEQYF.

A single count supports this clone. This chain links TRBV7-8 with TRBJ1-2; no definite D call. The CDR3 totals 12 residues. Germline V gene lookup returns CDR1 SGHVS and CDR2 FQNEAQ. V gave up 5 bases and J gave up 7 bases, with 11 bases separating them. The DNA for the CDR3 is TGTGCCAGCAGCCCGATGGAGGGTGGCTACACCTTC. This encodes CASSPMEGGYTF.

The chain recombines TRBV9 with TRBJ1-1; 7 nucleotides align to TRBD1. Germline trimming cut 0 bases from V and 4 bases from J; bases unmatched to any gene: 6. CDR1 is SGDLS, CDR2 YYNGEE, per germline. The CDR3 totals 15 residues. The CDR3 reads CASSVVGSGGTEAFF. The CDR3 nucleotides are TGTGCCAGCAGCGTAGTTGGGTCAGGGGGCACTGAAGCTTTCTTT. The full variable domain, completed using reference TRBV9 and TRBJ1-1, is DSGVTQTPKHLITATGQRVTLRCSPRSGDLSVYWYQQSLDQGLQFLIQYYNGEERAKGNILERFSAQQFPDLHSELNLSSLELGDSALYFCASSVVGSGGTEAFFGQGTRLTVV.

CDR3 residues: CASSLQGDFYEQYF. The CDR3 DNA follows: TGCGCCAGCAGCTTACAGGGGGATTTCTACGAGCAGTACTTC. The rearrangement links TRBV5-1 to TRBJ2-7; 8 bases map to TRBD1. This CDR3 spans 14 amino acids. Losses at the gene ends were 2 bases for V and 3 bases for J; bases not matched to a gene: 4. Germline CDR1 SGHRS, CDR2 YFSETQ. Looking up the rest from reference TRBV5-1 and TRBJ2-7 gives the full variable domain: KAGVTQTPRYLIKTRGQQVTLSCSPISGHRSVSWYQQTPGQGLQFLFEYFSETQRNKGNFPGRFSGRQFSNSRSEMNVSTLELGDSALYLCASSLQGDFYEQYFGPGTRLTVT.

The V and J genes are TRBV9 and TRBJ2-7, with 13 bases matching TRBD2. Germline V lookup: CDR1 SGDLS, CDR2 YYNGEE. Losses at the gene ends were 0 bases for V and 3 bases for J; bases not matched to a gene: 6. This CDR3 comprises 17 residues. The DNA of the CDR3 is TGTGCCAGCAGCGTAGGCGGGACTAGCGGGGCCTACTACGAGCAGTACTTC. Amino acids: CASSVGGTSGAYYEQYF.

V is TRBV30 and J is TRBJ2-5; 8 bases agree with TRBD2. The CDR3 loop spans 15 amino acids. J was trimmed by 1 base and V by 1 base; bases with no gene match: 5. In germline, CDR1 is GTSNPN, CDR2 SVGIG (reference sequence). In nucleotides, the CDR3 is TGTGCCTGGAGTGACTACACTAGCGGCCAAGAGACCCAGTACTTC. This encodes CAWSDYTSGQETQYF. Complete variable domain (other parts from reference TRBV30 and TRBJ2-5): SQTIHQWPATLVQPVGSPLSLECTVEGTSNPNLYWYRQAAGRGLQLLFYSVGIGQISSEVPQNLSASRPQDRQFILSSKKLLLSDSGFYLCAWSDYTSGQETQYFGPGTRLLVL.

The CDR3 sequence: CASSRKGAGPHYNEQFF. The CDR3 region has the DNA TGTGCCAGCTCGCGCAAGGGGGCGGGACCACATTACAATGAGCAGTTCTTC. This sequence joins TRBV18 and TRBJ2-1; weak D call: TRBD1 (7 bases). This CDR3 is built from 17 residues. Germline V CDR1 and CDR2: KGHSH, LQKENI. Trimming took off 6 bases at V and 4 bases at J, with 22 bases between the two ends.

In nucleotides, the CDR3 is TGTGCCAGCTCACGGACAGACTACCAAGAGACCCAGTACTTC. Translation: CASSRTDYQETQYF. The rearrangement joins TRBV18 to TRBJ2-5; D may be TRBD1 (6 bases). The CDR3 has 14 residues. CDR1 KGHSH and CDR2 LQKENI come from the germline V gene. Trimming removed 4 bases at V and 0 bases at J, with 9 bases between.

J is TRBJ1-1 and V is TRBV30; D might be TRBD1 (6 bases). Germline CDR1 is GTSNPN and CDR2 is SVGIG (reference sequence). Between the trimmed V and J ends, which lost 3 bases and 3 bases, there was a span of 17 bases. This CDR3 has 15 amino acids. CDR3 coding DNA: TGTGCCTGGAGAGATATAAAACAGGGAGACACTGAAGCTTTCTTT. Amino acid sequence: CAWRDIKQGDTEAFF.

The V gene is TRBV10-3, the J gene TRBJ2-2, with TRBD1 matching 7 bases. Germline CDR1 reads ENHRY; CDR2 reads SYGVKD. The CDR3 is made up of 15 amino acids. The V gene end was trimmed by 7 bases and the J gene end by 0 bases; junction bases not matched to a gene: 5. CDR3 amino acids: CAITTGASNTGELFF. The CDR3, as DNA: TGTGCCATCACTACAGGGGCTTCGAACACCGGGGAGCTGTTTTTT.